The present T cell receptor (beta chain) was sequenced within a study of cytomegalovirus exposure and HLA in healthy donors. Study context: Earlier results showed approximately 120 million unique TCR beta sequences derived from approximately 180 million T cells. Clustering assigned 81% of the roughly 400 genotyped donors to the Caucasian-associated ancestry cluster.

Both 60 Vbeta primers and 13 Jbeta primers went into the PCR. This table comes from immunoSEQ multiplex PCR, and its TCRdb copy is limited to in-frame clones, with some not included. The data hold around 140,000 clones, with about four fifths observed a single time. Study-wide findings and caveats: In a later analysis, several top co-occurrence clusters appeared linked to parvovirus B19, influenza, CMV and Epstein-Barr virus. Immune exposure data for these donors was limited to CMV serostatus.

As to this clone: Its antigen is not identified.

Source material: PBMCs. The receptor comes from a woman younger than 30 in good health and CMV-seropositive.

The CDR3 DNA sequence: TGTGCCATCAGCCGGACAGGAGAAGCTTTCTTT. As protein: CAISRTGEAFF. The gene calls are TRBV10-3 and TRBJ1-1, with TRBD1 matching 7 bases. Trimming at V came to 6 bases and at J to 8 bases, leaving 3 bases not matched to a gene. Germline CDR1 is ENHRY and CDR2 is SYGVKD. There are 11 residues in the CDR3.